Listed below are T cell receptor beta chains from one sample, sequenced in a study of blood T cell repertoires in COVID-19. The repertoire was sequenced with immunoSEQ multiplex PCR; TCRdb's copy has only in-frame clones and lacks some. Altogether about 59,000 clones are present, around four fifths being singletons, with the ten largest covering less than 20%. Sequenced sample: peripheral blood. These receptors were obtained from a woman aged 50 to 65 with active or convalescent COVID-19. Both conserved end residues are part of each CDR3. The order of the fields is V gene, J gene, CDR3 protein.

TRBV30	TRBJ1-3	CAWSVHSSGNTIYF
TRBV3-1/TRBV3-2	TRBJ2-2	CASKGRASGSARQNTGELFF
TRBV25-1	TRBJ2-1	CASSEAGLKFF
TRBV5-4	TRBJ2-1	CASQSAADYEQFF
TRBV10-2	TRBJ2-2	CASIVGTGGPGELFF
TRBV28	TRBJ1-4	CASSLAGTGGEKLFF
TRBV19	TRBJ2-7	CASSIQASGNLAYEQYF
TRBV6-5	TRBJ1-5	CASSYSDRDVDQPQHF
TRBV27	TRBJ2-7	CASSFGSSATYEQYF
TRBV15	TRBJ2-7	CATSRERTGSYEQYF
TRBV5-5	TRBJ2-7	CASSFLASGSYEQYF
TRBV28	TRBJ2-7	CASRLDRTYEQYF
TRBV10-3	TRBJ2-7	CAISEGKRGLGEQYF
TRBV10-3	TRBJ2-3	CAIRPSSGRGIDTQYF
TRBV7-9	TRBJ2-5	CASSFGGTETQYF